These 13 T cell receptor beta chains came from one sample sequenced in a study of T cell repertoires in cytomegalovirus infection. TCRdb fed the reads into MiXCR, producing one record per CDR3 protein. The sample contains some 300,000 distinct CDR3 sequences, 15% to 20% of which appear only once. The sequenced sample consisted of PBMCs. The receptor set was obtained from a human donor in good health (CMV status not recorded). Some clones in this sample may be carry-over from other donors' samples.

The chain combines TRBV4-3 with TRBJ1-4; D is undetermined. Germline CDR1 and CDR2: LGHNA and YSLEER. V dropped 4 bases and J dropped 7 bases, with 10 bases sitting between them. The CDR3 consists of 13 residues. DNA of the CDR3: TGCGCCAGCAGCCCTACCAGGCTTGAAAAACTGTTTTTT. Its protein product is CASSPTRLEKLFF.

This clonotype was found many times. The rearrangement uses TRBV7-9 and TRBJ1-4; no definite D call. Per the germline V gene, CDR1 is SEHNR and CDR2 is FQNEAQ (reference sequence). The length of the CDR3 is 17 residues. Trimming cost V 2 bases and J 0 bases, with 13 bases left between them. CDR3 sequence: CASSLQLDSATNEKLFF. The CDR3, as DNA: TGTGCCAGCAGCTTACAACTCGACTCAGCAACTAATGAAAAACTGTTTTTT. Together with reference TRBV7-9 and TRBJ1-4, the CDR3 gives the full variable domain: DTGVSQNPRHKITKRGQNVTFRCDPISEHNRLYWYRQTLGQGPEFLTYFQNEAQLEKSRLLSDRFSAERPKGSFSTLEIQRTEQGDSAMYLCASSLQLDSATNEKLFFGSGTQLSVL.

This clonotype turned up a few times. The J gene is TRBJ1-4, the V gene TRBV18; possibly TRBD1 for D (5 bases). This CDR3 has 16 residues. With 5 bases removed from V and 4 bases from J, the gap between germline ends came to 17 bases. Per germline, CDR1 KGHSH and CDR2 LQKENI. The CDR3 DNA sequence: TGTGCCAGCTCATTCATGACTCTTCAGGGTAATGAAAAACTGTTTTTT. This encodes CASSFMTLQGNEKLFF. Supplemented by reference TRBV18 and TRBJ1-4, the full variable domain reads NAGVMQNPRHLVRRRGQEARLRCSPMKGHSHVYWYRQLPEEGLKFMVYLQKENIIDESGMPKERFSAEFPKEGPSILRIQQVVRGDSAAYFCASSFMTLQGNEKLFFGSGTQLSVL.

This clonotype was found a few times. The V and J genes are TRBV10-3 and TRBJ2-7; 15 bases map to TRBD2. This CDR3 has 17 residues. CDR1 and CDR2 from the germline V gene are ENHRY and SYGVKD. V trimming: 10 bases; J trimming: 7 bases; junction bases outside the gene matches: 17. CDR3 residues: CATEPNLGLAGGAEQYF. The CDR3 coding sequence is TGTGCCACGGAACCAAACCTAGGACTAGCGGGGGGGGCGGAGCAGTACTTC.

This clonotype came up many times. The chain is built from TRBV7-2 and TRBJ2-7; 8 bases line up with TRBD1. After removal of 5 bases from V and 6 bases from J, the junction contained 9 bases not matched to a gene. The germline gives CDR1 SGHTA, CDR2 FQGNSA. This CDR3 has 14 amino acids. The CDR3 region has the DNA TGTGCCAGCAGCCCCGCAGGGGGCTCCGCCGAGCAGTACTTC. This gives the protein CASSPAGGSAEQYF.

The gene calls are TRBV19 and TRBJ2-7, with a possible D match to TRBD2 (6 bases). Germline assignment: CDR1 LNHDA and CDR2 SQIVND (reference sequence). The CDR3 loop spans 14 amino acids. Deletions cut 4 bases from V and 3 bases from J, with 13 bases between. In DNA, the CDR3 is TGTGCCAGTAGTAACCGGGACTCCTTCTACGAGCAGTACTTC. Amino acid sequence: CASSNRDSFYEQYF.

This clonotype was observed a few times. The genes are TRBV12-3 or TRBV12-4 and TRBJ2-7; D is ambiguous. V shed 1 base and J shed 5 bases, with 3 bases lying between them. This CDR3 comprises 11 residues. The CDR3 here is CASSLVHEQYF. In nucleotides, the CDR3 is TGTGCCAGCAGTTTAGTTCACGAGCAGTACTTC.

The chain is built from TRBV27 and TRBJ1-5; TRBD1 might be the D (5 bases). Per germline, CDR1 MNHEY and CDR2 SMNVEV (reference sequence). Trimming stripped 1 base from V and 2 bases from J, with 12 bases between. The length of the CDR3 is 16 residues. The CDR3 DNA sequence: TGTGCCAGCAGTTTATTTTCGGGGGTAGGCAATCAGCCCCAGCATTTT. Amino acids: CASSLFSGVGNQPQHF.

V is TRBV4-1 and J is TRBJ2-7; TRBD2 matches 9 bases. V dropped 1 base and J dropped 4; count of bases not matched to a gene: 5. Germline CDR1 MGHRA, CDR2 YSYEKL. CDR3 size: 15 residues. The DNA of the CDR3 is TGCGCCAGCAGCCAAGGGAGTCTAGCGGGGTACGAGCAGTACTTC. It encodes CASSQGSLAGYEQYF.

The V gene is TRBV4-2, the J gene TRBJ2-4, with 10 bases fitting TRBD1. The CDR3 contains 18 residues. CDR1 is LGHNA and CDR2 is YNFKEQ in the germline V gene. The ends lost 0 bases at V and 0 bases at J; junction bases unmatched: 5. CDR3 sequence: CASSQDSGQGVAKNIQYF. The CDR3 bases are TGTGCCAGCAGCCAAGATTCTGGACAGGGGGTAGCCAAAAACATTCAGTACTTC.

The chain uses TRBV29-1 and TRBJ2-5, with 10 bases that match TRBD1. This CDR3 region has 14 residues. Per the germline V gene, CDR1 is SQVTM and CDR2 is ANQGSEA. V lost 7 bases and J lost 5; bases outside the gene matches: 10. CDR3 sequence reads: CSGVRGQGFETQYF. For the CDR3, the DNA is TGCAGCGGTGTACGGGGACAGGGGTTCGAGACCCAGTACTTC.

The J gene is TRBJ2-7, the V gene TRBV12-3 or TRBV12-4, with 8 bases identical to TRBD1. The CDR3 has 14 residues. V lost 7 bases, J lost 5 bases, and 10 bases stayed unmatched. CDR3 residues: CASTSLTGADEQYF. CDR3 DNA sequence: TGTGCCAGCACCTCCCTGACAGGGGCCGACGAGCAGTACTTC.

The CDR3 region has the DNA TGTGCCACCAGAATTGACAGGGCGACTAGCAATCAGCCCCAGCATTTT. Its protein product is CATRIDRATSNQPQHF. V gene TRBV15 combines with J gene TRBJ1-5; 7 bases align to TRBD1. Germline V gene data show CDR1 as LNHNV and CDR2 as YYDKDF (reference sequence). The V segment lost 6 bases and the J segment 0 bases; nucleotides outside the gene matches: 8. This CDR3 is built from 16 residues.